This T cell receptor (beta chain) was found in a study of T cell responses to AZD1222 COVID-19 vaccine (dated by TCRdb to the early 2020s). In terms of the full investigation: AZD1222 recipients whose second dose came at about 4 weeks and those whose second dose came at about 12 weeks were combined into one group, since spike-specific TCR depth and breadth did not differ between the two schedules. TCR sequencing covered roughly 230 trial participants: roughly 200 given two doses of AZD1222 and some 25 given two doses of MenACWY control vaccine. Trial participants were enrolled by age into subgroups of 18-55, 56-69 and 70-plus years, and around 150, 29 and 61 TCR-sequenced participants, respectively, were included in these subgroups.

The germline V gene (reference sequence) sets CDR1 to LNHNV and CDR2 to YYDKDF. The CDR3 runs 18 residues from the cysteine to the phenylalanine. The retained sequence is limited to the CDR3, 54 bases, with the frame set at the first base. The junction shows trimming of 3 bases on V and 0 bases on J, plus 17 bases between the germline ends. Overall results and qualifications from the work: Most participants were white British and females outnumbered males, and the authors suggested that clonal diversity may have been underestimated. Spike-specific TCR breadth and depth rose significantly after two AZD1222 doses compared with day 0 and with MenACWY recipients. Because no samples from the day 14 peak response were available, repertoires could be characterized only after the peak T cell response. The whole spike protein was spanned by vaccine-associated CD4 TCRs, and dominant responses were seen in regions 160-218 and 743-854. Reportedly, close to half of the unique spike-specific TCRs recognized epitopes lying outside the regions that are mutated in the B.1.351 and B.1.1.7 variants. Only five or six AZD1222 recipients were SARS-CoV-2 seropositive at baseline, limiting conclusions about previously exposed vaccinees. In the small 56-69-year group, the increase in depth fell short of significance, most likely because of low power.

The CDR3 regions of human TCRbeta chains were analyzed by immunosequencing. In the source study's methods: Repertoire TCRs were checked for matches against a reference library of SARS-CoV-2-specific TCRs that had been generated using the MIRA antigen-specificity platform. Breadth meant the fraction of unique TCRs that were SARS-CoV-2-associated, whereas depth meant the fraction of total T cells that were SARS-CoV-2-associated. Using the MIRA data, each spike-specific TCR was mapped to the spike region that the TCR reacts to and placed in a CD4 or CD8 class. Log10-transformed breadth and depth values were compared by one-way ANOVA with Sidak's multiple comparisons tests. Held by TCRdb, this immuneACCESS table contains in-frame sequences only and omits some clones. Under half of the omission traces to an unresolved V gene where checked; the cause of the rest is unknown. For V, J and clone size, that table is used; D and trimming come from the DNA. Here the sample has 120,000 or so clones; 85% to 95% occur a single time. Of the sample, around 1.7% is held by the ten largest clones.

On this clone itself: The specificity of this receptor is unknown. The input lacks base qualities; no much larger clone sits a single base away.

Taken with the paper, the label for time point translates to: baseline before first vaccination. Vaccinee samples were obtained from the UK trials COV001 and COV002, which included a single-blind randomized controlled phase 2/3 trial of AZD1222 (ChAdOx1 nCoV-19) in healthy adults. For TCRbeta chain sequencing, PBMC samples were collected from trial participants at day 0 and at day 28 after the second dose. This clonotype originated in an adult in good health. Sequenced material: peripheral blood, taken on day 0 of AZD1222 vaccination. The sequence joins TRBV15 to TRBJ2-2; TRBD2 could be the D gene, as 5 bases match. DNA sequence: TGTGCCACCAGCAGGATCTGGGGTAGCGCAACGAACACCGGGGAGCTGTTTTTT. The resulting protein is CATSRIWGSATNTGELFF.